A single sample gave rise to the 24 T cell receptor beta chains below, sequenced in a study of cytomegalovirus exposure and HLA in healthy donors. A multiplex PCR was run with 60 Vbeta primers and 13 Jbeta primers. Libraries were prepared by immunoSEQ multiplex PCR; TCRdb keeps only in-frame clonotypes and omits some of them. Here the sample spans around 120,000 clones, roughly 80% being singletons. Material: PBMCs. The source is a man aged 55 to 70 in good health and CMV-seropositive.

The rearrangement uses TRBV9 and TRBJ2-2; TRBD1 aligns across 7 bases. Germline V gene sequence: CDR1 SGDLS, CDR2 YYNGEE. Trimming removed 7 bases from V and 3 bases from J; junction bases left unmatched: 3. This CDR3 contains 13 residues. The CDR3 loop is CASRDSYTGELFF. The CDR3 DNA follows: TGTGCCAGCCGGGACAGCTACACCGGGGAGCTGTTTTTT.

V gene TRBV5-1 combines with J gene TRBJ1-4; possible D gene TRBD1, 6 bases. The CDR3 is 14 amino acids. The germline V and J ends were trimmed by 4 bases and 8 bases, with 15 bases remaining between them. Germline lookup yields CDR1 SGHRS and CDR2 YFSETQ. The DNA of the CDR3 is TGCGCCAGCAGCCCGGGGGGGGCCAGGGAAAAACTGTTTTTT. This encodes CASSPGGAREKLFF.

V is TRBV9 and J is TRBJ2-1; 14 bases map to TRBD2. The CDR3 sequence is 16 residues long. V was pared by 2 bases and J by 4 bases, with 2 bases of the junction left unmatched. Germline V gene lookup returns CDR1 SGDLS and CDR2 YYNGEE. This CDR3 reads CASSVTSGRGYNEQFF. The CDR3 DNA reads TGTGCCAGCAGCGTGACTAGCGGGAGGGGGTACAATGAGCAGTTCTTC.

The CDR3 spells CASSPIYGSSGANVLTF. CDR3 DNA sequence: TGTGCCAGCAGTCCTATTTACGGGAGCTCTGGGGCCAACGTCCTGACTTTC. V and J are TRBV27 and TRBJ2-6; possible D gene TRBD2, 6 bases. CDR1 is MNHEY and CDR2 is SMNVEV in the germline V gene (reference sequence). V was clipped by 5 bases and J by 0 bases, with 14 bases between them. This CDR3 region has 17 residues.

This chain joins TRBV25-1 and TRBJ2-5, with a possible D match to TRBD1 (5 bases). Germline CDR1 reads MGHDK; CDR2 reads SYGVNS. Trimming pared 5 bases from V and 6 bases from J, leaving 10 bases between. This CDR3 has 12 amino acids. The DNA of the CDR3 is TGTGCCAGCAGTCAGGGTACGCAGACCCAGTACTTC. Translation gives CASSQGTQTQYF.

This clone showed up just a few times. This likely reflects a read error, since a far larger clone is one base away. No conserved phenylalanine or tryptophan ends this CDR3, so it is likely a read error. The chain links TRBV10-3 to TRBJ1-5; 7 nucleotides align to TRBD1. The germline V gene encodes CDR1 ENHRY and CDR2 SYGVKD. The V segment lost 2 bases and the J segment 8 bases; nucleotides outside the gene matches: 6. This CDR3 comprises 14 residues. For the CDR3, the DNA is TGTGCCATCAGTGAGGAGGGCAGGGGGGAGCCCCAGCATCTT. Amino acid sequence: CAISEEGRGEPQHL.

This clone was found a few times. This chain joins TRBV19 and TRBJ1-2; D may be TRBD1 (6 bases). With 5 bases removed from V and 8 bases from J, the gap between germline ends came to 18 bases. Germline CDR1 reads LNHDA; CDR2 reads SQIVND (reference sequence). The CDR3 extends over 14 amino acids. CDR3 loop: CASSRTAGYGGYTF. CDR3 sequence (DNA): TGTGCCAGTAGTCGGACAGCAGGATACGGGGGCTACACCTTC.

V is TRBV4-1 and J is TRBJ2-7; weak D call: TRBD2 (5 bases). The CDR3 extends over 13 amino acids. Germline V gives CDR1 MGHRA, CDR2 YSYEKL. Trimming removed 2 bases from V and 3 bases from J, with 8 bases in between. This CDR3 reads CASSQLGLYEQYF. The CDR3 DNA is TGCGCCAGCAGCCAATTAGGACTCTACGAGCAGTACTTC.

This clone was detected only a few times. The chain combines TRBV7-3 with TRBJ1-1; unclear D gene. Germline assignment: CDR1 SGHTA and CDR2 FQGTGA. V was trimmed by 4 bases and J by 1 base, leaving 7 bases between them. The CDR3 covers 13 residues. CDR3 loop: CASSSQPNTEAFF. The CDR3 coding sequence is TGTGCCAGCAGCTCACAGCCGAACACTGAAGCTTTCTTT.

V gene TRBV5-1 combines with J gene TRBJ2-3; a weak D match, TRBD2 (5 bases). CDR1 is SGHRS, CDR2 YFSETQ, per germline. Trimming removed 4 bases from V and 0 bases from J, with 15 bases in between. CDR3 length: 16 amino acids. CDR3 in amino acids: CASSMYSPGSTDTQYF. The CDR3 coding sequence is TGCGCCAGCAGCATGTACTCCCCGGGGAGCACAGATACGCAGTATTTT.

This rearrangement joins TRBV27 to TRBJ1-2; D may be TRBD1 (6 bases). CDR1 and CDR2 (germline): MNHEY, SMNVEV (reference sequence). There are 12 residues in the CDR3. V was pared by 8 bases and J by 1 base, with 8 bases between. The CDR3 protein is CASQGNNYGYTF. For the CDR3, the DNA is TGTGCCAGCCAGGGGAATAACTATGGCTACACCTTC.

The chain combines TRBV18 with TRBJ1-1, with D possibly TRBD1 on 5 matching bases. V was pared by 1 base and J by 4 bases, with 7 bases between. The V gene's germline CDR1 is KGHSH and CDR2 LQKENI. The CDR3 is made up of 13 amino acids. Here the CDR3 DNA reads TGTGCCAGCTCACCACGCGGGGGCACTGAAGCTTTCTTT. Residues: CASSPRGGTEAFF.

This clone was detected a few times. The chain links TRBV2 to TRBJ2-2, with D tentatively TRBD2 (5 bases). CDR3 length: 13 residues. Germline CDR1 and CDR2: SNHLY and FYNNEI. Trimming shortened V by 5 bases and J by 6 bases, and 10 bases separated the two germline ends. The CDR3 reads CASSTSLSGELFF. The CDR3 DNA reads as TGTGCCAGCAGTACTAGTCTCTCCGGGGAGCTGTTTTTT.

The chain couples TRBV5-6 to TRBJ2-7; unclear D gene. Between the trimmed V and J ends, which lost 4 bases and 2 bases, there was a span of 10 bases. This CDR3 comprises 13 residues. Germline loops: CDR1 SGHDT, CDR2 YYEEEE. CDR3: CASSQVATYEQYF. The CDR3 DNA follows: TGTGCCAGCAGCCAAGTGGCAACCTACGAGCAGTACTTC.

This rearrangement joins TRBV6-6 to TRBJ1-6, with 10 bases identical to TRBD1. The CDR3 runs to 14 residues. J was trimmed by 9 bases and V by 7 bases; bases with no gene match: 6. The germline gives CDR1 MNHNY, CDR2 SVGAGI (reference sequence). CDR3 nucleotide sequence: TGTGCCAGCACTTCAGACAGGGGGCTTTCACCCCTCCACTTT. This gives the protein CASTSDRGLSPLHF.

This chain connects TRBV5-6 to TRBJ1-1; D not certain. This CDR3 is 18 amino acids long. Germline values: CDR1 SGHDT, CDR2 YYEEEE. V was trimmed by 4 bases and J by 5 bases, leaving 27 bases between them. The CDR3 sequence is CASSGIRRGWSRGTEAFF. The CDR3 DNA follows: TGTGCCAGCAGCGGCATCCGGCGAGGGTGGTCGAGAGGGACTGAAGCTTTCTTT.

The V call is TRBV30, the J call TRBJ1-1, with D perhaps matching TRBD1 (5 bases). Germline CDR1 reads GTSNPN; CDR2 reads SVGIG (reference sequence). Between the trimmed V and J ends, which lost 3 bases and 5 bases, there was a span of 16 bases. This CDR3 region has 14 residues. DNA for the CDR3: TGTGCCTGGAGAATCAAAGGGGCGAGGACTGAAGCTTTCTTT. Protein product: CAWRIKGARTEAFF.

In this sample, this clone turned up once. The V call is TRBV6-5, the J call TRBJ1-1; 9 bases map to TRBD1. This CDR3 contains 13 residues. The V gene end was trimmed by 5 bases and the J gene end by 7 bases; junction bases not matched to a gene: 5. The germline V gene encodes CDR1 MNHEY and CDR2 SVGAGI. CDR3 sequence reads: CASSDRGGIEAFF. The CDR3 DNA follows: TGTGCCAGCAGTGACAGGGGGGGAATTGAAGCTTTCTTT.

This rearrangement joins TRBV11-2 to TRBJ2-7, with 11 nucleotides matching TRBD1. CDR3 length equals 15 residues. Germline V gene data show CDR1 as SGHAT and CDR2 as FQNNGV. V gave up 5 bases and J gave up 2 bases; unmatched junction bases: 5. The CDR3 protein is CASSRPGQGAYEQYF. The CDR3 region has the DNA TGTGCCAGCAGCCGCCCGGGACAGGGGGCCTACGAGCAGTACTTC.

The gene calls are TRBV7-9 and TRBJ2-7; D is perhaps TRBD1 (5 bases). This CDR3 is 13 amino acids long. V shed 7 bases and J shed 8 bases, with 18 bases lying between them. The V gene's germline CDR1 is SEHNR and CDR2 FQNEAQ (reference sequence). CDR3 sequence (DNA): TGTGCCAGCACTGTGACAGATTCAACGAAGCAGTACTTC. Encoded protein: CASTVTDSTKQYF.

The genes are TRBV5-5 and TRBJ1-2; TRBD1 matches at 7 bases. V dropped 5 bases and J dropped 8; count of bases not matched to a gene: 9. CDR1 SGHKS and CDR2 YYEKEE come from the germline V gene (reference sequence). There are 13 residues in the CDR3. CDR3 amino acids: CASRPDRVRGYTF. CDR3 sequence (DNA): TGTGCCAGCAGGCCTGACAGGGTGAGAGGCTACACCTTC.

V is TRBV7-2 and J is TRBJ1-2, with 7 bases that match TRBD1. Germline V gene lookup returns CDR1 SGHTA and CDR2 FQGNSA. The J segment lost 2 bases and the V segment lost 3 bases, leaving 3 bases of the junction unmatched. CDR3 length: 14 residues. The CDR3 nucleotides read TGTGCCAGCAGCTTGGGACAGAGGAACTATGGCTACACCTTC. Translating gives CASSLGQRNYGYTF.

This clone was counted a single time. The rearrangement joins TRBV7-3 to TRBJ1-1, with D perhaps matching TRBD1 (5 bases). Germline V lookup: CDR1 SGHTA, CDR2 FQGTGA. The CDR3 is 16 amino acids. Trimming removed 3 bases from V and 0 bases from J, with 14 bases in between. CDR3: CASSLGAGEVNTEAFF. CDR3 sequence (DNA): TGTGCCAGCAGCTTGGGTGCGGGGGAGGTGAACACTGAAGCTTTCTTT. The complete variable domain, with remaining parts taken from reference TRBV7-3 and TRBJ1-1, reads GAGVSQTPSNKVTEKGKYVELRCDPISGHTALYWYRQSLGQGPEFLIYFQGTGAADDSGLPNDRFFAVRPEGSVSTLKIQRTERGDSAVYLCASSLGAGEVNTEAFFGQGTRLTVV.

This clone was picked up one time. This chain links TRBV27 with TRBJ1-2; D is uncertain. This CDR3 spans 13 amino acids. V was clipped by 6 bases and J by 1 base, with 9 bases between them. The V gene's germline CDR1 is MNHEY and CDR2 SMNVEV (reference sequence). The CDR3 sequence: CASSPQYNYGYTF. The CDR3 DNA follows: TGTGCCAGCAGCCCCCAGTATAACTATGGCTACACCTTC.